These 26 T cell receptor beta chains came from one sample sequenced in a study of multiple sclerosis patients with progressive multifocal leukoencephalopathy. Data came from immunoSEQ multiplex PCR; TCRdb stores just in-frame clones and leaves some out. Of more than 25,000 clones listed, more than 75% are singletons. As to time point: before natalizumab initiation. The sample taken for sequencing was PBMCs. The receptors shown here come from a human donor with multiple sclerosis.

The gene calls are TRBV15 and TRBJ1-2; tentatively, D is TRBD1 (5 bases). The germline CDR1 and CDR2 sequences are LNHNV and YYDKDF (reference sequence). V was clipped by 0 bases and J by 4 bases, with 9 bases between them. This CDR3 has 14 amino acids. DNA of the CDR3: TGTGCCACCAGCAGAGAAGGGGTCCTCTATGGCTACACCTTC. This codes for CATSREGVLYGYTF.

The chain is built from TRBV6-5 and TRBJ1-6; TRBD1 is a possible D gene (5 bases). Trimming shortened V by 8 bases and J by 5 bases, and 13 bases separated the two germline ends. Germline CDR1 MNHEY, CDR2 SVGAGI. This CDR3 region has 14 residues. The CDR3 loop reads CASASGTDNSPLHF. CDR3 sequence (DNA): TGTGCCAGCGCATCCGGGACCGATAATTCACCCCTCCACTTT.

The DNA for the CDR3 is TGTGCCAGCAGCTTAGCGAGGGGCGGGGGCACTGAAGCTTTCTTT. It translates to CASSLARGGGTEAFF. The genes are TRBV7-9 and TRBJ1-1, with D tentatively TRBD1 (5 bases). Germline V CDR1 and CDR2: SEHNR, FQNEAQ (reference sequence). V was trimmed by 0 bases and J by 4 bases, leaving 12 bases between them. The CDR3 is made up of 15 amino acids.

Relative to its sample, this clone is medium-sized. The rearrangement joins TRBV21-1 to TRBJ1-5. TRBV21-1 is a pseudogene locus. The CDR3 length is 21 residues. The CDR3 DNA reads as TGTGCCAGCAGCAAAATTCCGGGCCCTCGAGAGGTGCCCGGCGGCAATCAGCCCCAGCATTTT. Translated: CASSKIPGPREVPGGNQPQHF.

The chain carries TRBV4-2 and TRBJ2-3; D gene uncertain. The CDR3 contains 17 residues. Germline-derived CDR1 and CDR2 are LGHNA and YNFKEQ. V dropped 0 bases and J dropped 2 bases, with 15 bases sitting between them. Written as DNA, the CDR3 is TGTGCCAGCAGCCAAGATGAAGGGATCGGTCACACAGATACGCAGTATTTT. Protein product: CASSQDEGIGHTDTQYF.

This clone was seen only a few times. The chain combines TRBV4-3 with TRBJ2-3; the match to TRBD2 covers 12 bases. CDR1 and CDR2 (germline): LGHNA, YSLEER. J gave up 4 bases and V 0 bases, and 2 bases lay outside the gene matches. CDR3 length: 16 amino acids. As DNA, the CDR3 is TGCGCCAGCAGCCAAGATCTAGCGGGGGGGCCAGATACGCAGTATTTT. Translation: CASSQDLAGGPDTQYF.

This chain links TRBV9 with TRBJ2-7; the D gene is possibly TRBD1 (5 bases). V was trimmed by 1 base and J by 0 bases, leaving 11 bases between them. In germline, CDR1 is SGDLS, CDR2 YYNGEE. The CDR3 covers 15 residues. In DNA form, the CDR3 reads TGTGCCAGCAGCGTAACAGGTGTGCCCTCCTACGAGCAGTACTTC. It yields the protein CASSVTGVPSYEQYF. Filled out from reference TRBV9 and TRBJ2-7, the complete variable domain reads DSGVTQTPKHLITATGQRVTLRCSPRSGDLSVYWYQQSLDQGLQFLIQYYNGEERAKGNILERFSAQQFPDLHSELNLSSLELGDSALYFCASSVTGVPSYEQYFGPGTRLTVT.

The CDR3 DNA follows: TGTGCCAGCAGTTGGGCCCTTAATCAGCCCCAGCATTTT. The encoded protein is CASSWALNQPQHF. This chain links TRBV6-5 with TRBJ1-5; D is uncertain. Trimming left V 4 bases short and J 4 bases short, with 8 bases between. In germline, CDR1 is MNHEY, CDR2 SVGAGI. CDR3 size: 13 residues.

The chain couples TRBV6-5 to TRBJ1-2; D is perhaps TRBD1 (5 bases). Germline V gene sequence: CDR1 MNHEY, CDR2 SVGAGI. The CDR3 runs 16 residues. Trimming took off 4 bases at V and 1 base at J, with 16 bases between the two ends. The CDR3 is CASSSFRDRNNYGYTF. DNA of the CDR3: TGTGCCAGCAGTTCCTTCAGGGACCGAAATAACTATGGCTACACCTTC.

This clone was found once. A read error may account for a junction end that differs from germline. V is TRBV7-9 and J is TRBJ2-1; perhaps TRBD1 as D (6 bases). Germline V gene sequence: CDR1 SEHNR, CDR2 FQNEAQ (reference sequence). The CDR3 extends over 13 amino acids. This CDR3 reads CASSLSHLDSAVF. Here the CDR3 DNA reads TGTGCCAGCAGCTTATCCCATTTGGACAGCGCTGTCTTC.

This chain joins TRBV5-5 and TRBJ1-4; D possibly corresponds to TRBD1 (6 bases). V lost 3 bases and J 3 bases, leaving 12 bases between the germline ends. This CDR3 region has 15 residues. Germline CDR1 and CDR2: SGHKS and YYEKEE (reference sequence). The CDR3 sequence: CASSSRGGSNEKLFF. The CDR3 DNA follows: TGTGCCAGCAGCTCTAGAGGGGGATCTAATGAAAAACTGTTTTTT. The full variable domain, completed using reference TRBV5-5 and TRBJ1-4, is DAGVTQSPTHLIKTRGQQVTLRCSPISGHKSVSWYQQVLGQGPQFIFQYYEKEERGRGNFPDRFSARQFPNYSSELNVNALLLGDSALYLCASSSRGGSNEKLFFGSGTQLSVL.

This clone was seen only once. The rearrangement links TRBV7-9 to TRBJ1-1, with a possible D match to TRBD1 (6 bases). Germline CDR1 and CDR2: SEHNR and FQNEAQ (reference sequence). The CDR3 contains 14 residues. Trimming shortened V by 4 bases and J by 0 bases, and 9 bases separated the two germline ends. The CDR3 nucleotides are TGTGCCAGCAGCTCGGACAGACTGAACACTGAAGCTTTCTTT. The encoded protein is CASSSDRLNTEAFF.

The V call is TRBV4-2, the J call TRBJ1-5; 7 nucleotides align to TRBD1. The CDR3 contains 16 residues. CDR1 is LGHNA and CDR2 is YNFKEQ in the germline V gene. Trimming removed 0 bases from V and 7 bases from J; junction bases left unmatched: 9. The CDR3 protein is CASSQEERTGGQPQHF. The DNA of the CDR3 is TGTGCCAGCAGCCAAGAAGAAAGGACAGGAGGCCAGCCCCAGCATTTT.

The V call is TRBV18, the J call TRBJ1-6, with TRBD1 as a possible D gene (6 bases). There are 16 residues in the CDR3. Trimming shortened V by 3 bases and J by 5 bases, and 14 bases separated the two germline ends. CDR1 KGHSH and CDR2 LQKENI come from the germline V gene. The CDR3 nucleotides read TGTGCCAGCTCACCCTCCGGACAGAAAAATAATTCACCCCTCCACTTT. Its translation: CASSPSGQKNNSPLHF.

The rearrangement joins TRBV20-1 to TRBJ2-1; D unresolved. The V and J ends lost 5 bases and 4 bases respectively, with 3 bases between them. CDR1 DFQATT and CDR2 SNEGSKA come from the germline V gene (reference sequence). CDR3 length equals 10 residues. CDR3 in DNA: TGCAGTGCTGGATACAATGAGCAGTTCTTC. Translated: CSAGYNEQFF.

The chain carries TRBV2 and TRBJ2-2, with 9 positions matching TRBD1. With V trimmed by 4 bases and J by 6 bases, 6 bases remained unmatched. Germline V CDR1 and CDR2: SNHLY, FYNNEI. The CDR3 is 15 residues long. CDR3 sequence: CASSVGTGNAGELFF. The CDR3 coding sequence is TGTGCCAGCAGTGTAGGGACAGGGAATGCCGGGGAGCTGTTTTTT.

The CDR3 spells CASSLGHRSYEQYF. Written as DNA, the CDR3 is TGTGCCAGCAGCTTAGGCCATCGCTCCTACGAGCAGTACTTC. The rearrangement links TRBV7-8 to TRBJ2-7; the D is unclear. V lost 1 base to trimming and J lost 0 bases, with 7 bases between them. Germline values: CDR1 SGHVS, CDR2 FQNEAQ. The CDR3 extends over 14 amino acids.

This clone came up a few times. This chain joins TRBV28 and TRBJ1-2; 10 positions agree with TRBD1. The CDR3 is 17 residues long. Per the germline V gene, CDR1 is MDHEN and CDR2 is SYDVKM. V was pared by 6 bases and J by 3 bases, with 13 bases of the junction left unmatched. For the CDR3, the DNA is TGTGCCAGCAGCCACCCGTGGACAGGGGGGATTTACTATGGCTACACCTTC. Protein product: CASSHPWTGGIYYGYTF.

J is TRBJ1-3 and V is TRBV7-2; D is unresolved. The CDR3 is made up of 15 amino acids. The germline CDR1 and CDR2 sequences are SGHTA and FQGNSA. V was trimmed by 3 bases and J by 0 bases, leaving 9 bases between them. CDR3 nucleotides: TGTGCCAGCAGCTTGGGAAGTAGCTCTGGAAACACCATATATTTT. Its protein product is CASSLGSSSGNTIYF.

The chain carries TRBV6-5 and TRBJ2-3; D not resolved. In germline, CDR1 is MNHEY, CDR2 SVGAGI. Trimming took 4 bases from V and 0 from J, leaving 14 bases between them. There are 16 residues in the CDR3. CDR3 in amino acids: CASSWSPDSSTDTQYF. For the CDR3, the DNA is TGTGCCAGCAGTTGGTCCCCCGATTCTAGCACAGATACGCAGTATTTT.

This clone was recorded once. The chain links TRBV4-2 to TRBJ1-2; D is ambiguous. V was pared by 0 bases and J by 0 bases, with 17 bases between. The CDR3 totals 18 residues. The V gene's germline CDR1 is LGHNA and CDR2 YNFKEQ. The CDR3 sequence is CASSQDDVTGSTNYGYTF. The CDR3 bases are TGTGCCAGCAGCCAAGATGATGTCACTGGTTCTACTAACTATGGCTACACCTTC.

The chain combines TRBV5-4 with TRBJ2-1, with 14 bases that match TRBD2. J was trimmed by 7 bases and V by 0 bases; bases with no gene match: 3. The CDR3 spans 16 residues. CDR1 and CDR2 (germline): SGHNT, YYREEE (reference sequence). CDR3: CASSLAGTSGGNEQFF. The CDR3 DNA reads TGTGCCAGCAGCTTGGCGGGGACTAGCGGGGGTAATGAGCAGTTCTTC.

The V call is TRBV5-4, the J call TRBJ1-4, with D possibly matching TRBD1 (6 bases). This CDR3 is built from 16 residues. Trimming removed 4 bases from V and 7 bases from J, with 20 bases in between. Germline V gene data show CDR1 as SGHNT and CDR2 as YYREEE (reference sequence). The CDR3 sequence: CASSPTRGAEVEKLFF. Written as DNA, the CDR3 is TGTGCCAGCAGCCCAACGCGGGGGGCTGAGGTTGAAAAACTGTTTTTT. Together with reference TRBV5-4 and TRBJ1-4, the CDR3 gives the full variable domain: ETGVTQSPTHLIKTRGQQVTLRCSSQSGHNTVSWYQQALGQGPQFIFQYYREEENGRGNFPPRFSGLQFPNYSSELNVNALELDDSALYLCASSPTRGAEVEKLFFGSGTQLSVL.

The chain couples TRBV7-2 to TRBJ1-1; the D gene is possibly TRBD1 (6 bases). V gave up 1 base and J gave up 3 bases, with 9 bases separating them. The CDR3 has 14 amino acids. Germline CDR1 reads SGHTA; CDR2 reads FQGNSA. The CDR3: CASSLGQGYTEAFF. The CDR3 nucleotides read TGTGCCAGCAGCTTAGGTCAGGGGTACACTGAAGCTTTCTTT. Full variable domain (remainder filled in from reference TRBV7-2 and TRBJ1-1): GAGVSQSPSNKVTEKGKDVELRCDPISGHTALYWYRQSLGQGLEFLIYFQGNSAPDKSGLPSDRFSAERTGGSVSTLTIQRTQQEDSAVYLCASSLGQGYTEAFFGQGTRLTVV.

The rearrangement links TRBV2 to TRBJ2-5, with D perhaps assigned TRBD1 or TRBD2 (6 bases each). The CDR3 is 13 amino acids. Trimming left V 6 bases short and J 10 bases short, with 18 bases between. Germline V gene data show CDR1 as SNHLY and CDR2 as FYNNEI. CDR3 amino acids: CASSGTSGGGQYF. In nucleotides, the CDR3 is TGTGCCAGCAGCGGGACATCCGGGGGCGGCCAGTACTTC.

The chain carries TRBV6-4 and TRBJ1-5; D gene uncertain. CDR3 length: 13 residues. Trimming removed 4 bases at V and 4 bases at J, with 8 bases between. The germline V gene encodes CDR1 MRHNA and CDR2 SNTAGT. The chain's CDR3 is CASSAWQNQPQHF. CDR3 nucleotides: TGTGCCAGCAGTGCCTGGCAGAATCAGCCCCAGCATTTT.